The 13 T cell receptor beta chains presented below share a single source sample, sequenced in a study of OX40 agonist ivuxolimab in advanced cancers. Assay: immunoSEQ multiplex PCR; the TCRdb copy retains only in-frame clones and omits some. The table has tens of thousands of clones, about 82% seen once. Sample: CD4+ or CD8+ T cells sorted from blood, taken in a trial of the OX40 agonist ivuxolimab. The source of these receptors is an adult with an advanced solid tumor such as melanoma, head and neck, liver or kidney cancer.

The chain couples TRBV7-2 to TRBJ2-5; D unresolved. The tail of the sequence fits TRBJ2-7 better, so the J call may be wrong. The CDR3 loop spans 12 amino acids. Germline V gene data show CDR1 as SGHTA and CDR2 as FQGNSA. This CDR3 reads CASSLSSYEQYF. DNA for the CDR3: TGTGCCAGCAGCCTTTCTTCCTACGAGCAGTACTTC.

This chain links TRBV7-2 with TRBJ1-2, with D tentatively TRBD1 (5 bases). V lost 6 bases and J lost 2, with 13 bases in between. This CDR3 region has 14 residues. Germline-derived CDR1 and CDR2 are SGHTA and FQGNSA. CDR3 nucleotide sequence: TGTGCCAGCAGGGTTGGGGGATCGAACTATGGCTACACCTTC. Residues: CASRVGGSNYGYTF. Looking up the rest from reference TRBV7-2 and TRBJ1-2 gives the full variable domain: GAGVSQSPSNKVTEKGKDVELRCDPISGHTALYWYRQSLGQGLEFLIYFQGNSAPDKSGLPSDRFSAERTGGSVSTLTIQRTQQEDSAVYLCASRVGGSNYGYTFGSGTRLTVV.

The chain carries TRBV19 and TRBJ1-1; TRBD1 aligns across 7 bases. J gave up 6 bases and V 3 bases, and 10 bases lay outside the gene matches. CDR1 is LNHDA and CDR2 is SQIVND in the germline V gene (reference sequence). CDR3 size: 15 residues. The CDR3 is CASSIEGRGWPEAFF. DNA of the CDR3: TGTGCCAGTAGTATTGAAGGCAGGGGGTGGCCTGAAGCTTTCTTT.

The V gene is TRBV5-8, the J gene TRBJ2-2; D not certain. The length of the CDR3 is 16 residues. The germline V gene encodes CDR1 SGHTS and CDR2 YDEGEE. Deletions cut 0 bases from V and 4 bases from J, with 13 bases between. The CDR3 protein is CASSLARTSFTGELFF. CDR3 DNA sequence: TGTGCCAGCAGCTTGGCCAGAACTTCCTTCACCGGGGAGCTGTTTTTT.

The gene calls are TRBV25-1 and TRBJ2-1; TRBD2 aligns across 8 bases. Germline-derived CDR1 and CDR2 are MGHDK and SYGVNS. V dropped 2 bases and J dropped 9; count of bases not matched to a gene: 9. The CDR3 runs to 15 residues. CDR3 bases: TGTGCCAGCAGTGAAATTAGCGGGATCAAGGTTGAGCAGTTCTTC. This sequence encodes CASSEISGIKVEQFF.

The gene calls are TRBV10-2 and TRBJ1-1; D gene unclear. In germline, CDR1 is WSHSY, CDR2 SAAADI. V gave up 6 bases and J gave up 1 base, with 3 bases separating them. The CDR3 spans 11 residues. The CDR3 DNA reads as TGCGCCAGCAGCCAGAACACTGAAGCTTTCTTT. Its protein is CASSQNTEAFF.

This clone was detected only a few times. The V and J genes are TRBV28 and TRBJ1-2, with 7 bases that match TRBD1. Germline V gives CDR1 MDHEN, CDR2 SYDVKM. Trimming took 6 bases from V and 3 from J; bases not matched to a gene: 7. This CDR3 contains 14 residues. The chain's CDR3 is CASRPQGEDYGYTF. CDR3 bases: TGTGCCAGCAGACCCCAGGGGGAGGACTATGGCTACACCTTC.

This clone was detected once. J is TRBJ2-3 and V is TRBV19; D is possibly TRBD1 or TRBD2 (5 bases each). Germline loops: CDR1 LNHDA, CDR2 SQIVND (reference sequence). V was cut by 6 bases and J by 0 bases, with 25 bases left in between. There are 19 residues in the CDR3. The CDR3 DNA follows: TGTGCCAGTAGGGGGAAACCGGGACGAGCAGAAATAAGCACAGATACGCAGTATTTT. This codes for CASRGKPGRAEISTDTQYF.

The CDR3 loop reads CASSPGTIPYEQYF. CDR3 nucleotides: TGTGCCAGCAGCCCGGGGACTATACCTTACGAGCAGTACTTC. The rearrangement uses TRBV7-2 and TRBJ2-7; 7 bases match TRBD2. CDR3 length: 14 residues. J lost 4 bases, V lost 5 bases, and 8 bases had no gene match. Germline-derived CDR1 and CDR2 are SGHTA and FQGNSA.

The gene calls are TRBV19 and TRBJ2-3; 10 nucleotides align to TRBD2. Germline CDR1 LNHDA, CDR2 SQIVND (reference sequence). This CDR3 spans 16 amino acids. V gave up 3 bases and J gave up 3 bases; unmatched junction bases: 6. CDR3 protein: CASSILAGAKTDTQYF. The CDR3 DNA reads TGTGCCAGTAGTATCCTAGCGGGGGCAAAAACAGATACGCAGTATTTT.

CDR3 in amino acids: CASRPFSGYPYNEQFF. The CDR3 DNA sequence: TGTGCCAGCAGACCATTTAGCGGCTACCCTTACAATGAGCAGTTCTTC. The chain employs TRBV28 and TRBJ2-1, with a possible D match to TRBD2 (6 bases). The CDR3 has 16 residues. Trimming took 6 bases from V and 4 from J, leaving 19 bases between them. Germline V gene sequence: CDR1 MDHEN, CDR2 SYDVKM.

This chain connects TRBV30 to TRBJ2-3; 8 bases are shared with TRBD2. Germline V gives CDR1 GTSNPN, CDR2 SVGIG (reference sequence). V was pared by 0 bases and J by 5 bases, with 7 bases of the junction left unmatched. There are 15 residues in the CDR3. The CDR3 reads CAWSVGRGVGDTQYF. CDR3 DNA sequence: TGTGCCTGGAGTGTCGGGCGGGGGGTAGGAGATACGCAGTATTTT.

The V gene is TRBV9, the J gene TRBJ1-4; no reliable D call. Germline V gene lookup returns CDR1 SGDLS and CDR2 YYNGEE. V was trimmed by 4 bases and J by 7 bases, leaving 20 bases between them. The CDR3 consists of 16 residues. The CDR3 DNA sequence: TGTGCCAGCAGCCTCAGTCATGGGTTAGAGGGTGAAAAACTGTTTTTT. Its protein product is CASSLSHGLEGEKLFF.